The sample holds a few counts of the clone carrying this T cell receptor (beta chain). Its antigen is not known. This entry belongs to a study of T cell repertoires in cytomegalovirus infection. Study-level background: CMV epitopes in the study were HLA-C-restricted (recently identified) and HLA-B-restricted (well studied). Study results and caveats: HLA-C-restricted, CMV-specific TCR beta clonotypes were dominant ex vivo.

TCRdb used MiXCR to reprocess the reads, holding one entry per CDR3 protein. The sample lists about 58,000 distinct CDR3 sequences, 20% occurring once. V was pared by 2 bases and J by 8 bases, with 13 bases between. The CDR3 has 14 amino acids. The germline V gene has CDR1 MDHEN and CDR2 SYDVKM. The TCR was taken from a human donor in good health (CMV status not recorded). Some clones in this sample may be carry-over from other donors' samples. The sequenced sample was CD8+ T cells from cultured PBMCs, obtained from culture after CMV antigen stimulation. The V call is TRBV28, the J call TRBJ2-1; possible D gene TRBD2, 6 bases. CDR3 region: CASSLGASVDEQFF. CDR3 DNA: TGTGCCAGCAGTTTAGGAGCTAGCGTGGATGAGCAGTTCTTC. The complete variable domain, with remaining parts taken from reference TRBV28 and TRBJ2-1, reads DVKVTQSSRYLVKRTGEKVFLECVQDMDHENMFWYRQDPGLGLRLIYFSYDVKMKEKGDIPEGYSVSREKKERFSLILESASTNQTSMYLCASSLGASVDEQFFGPGTRLTVL.